The 2 T cell receptor beta chains below were found in one sample sequenced in a study of shared T cell receptors in the human thymus. The repertoire was sequenced with immunoSEQ multiplex PCR; TCRdb's copy has only in-frame clones and lacks some. The table has 600,000 or so clones, 87% seen once. These same data were also listed under a study on human thymus T cells.

Material: thymocytes. The receptors were sampled from a boy in the first two years of life with a congenital heart defect.

This clone was counted a single time. CDR3 sequence reads: CAWSVPGRGPVNTEAFF. CDR3 coding DNA: TGTGCCTGGAGTGTACCGGGGCGGGGGCCGGTGAACACTGAAGCTTTCTTT. The chain couples TRBV30 to TRBJ1-1; D is perhaps TRBD1 (6 bases). The CDR3 length is 17 residues. The germline V gene encodes CDR1 GTSNPN and CDR2 SVGIG (reference sequence). With 0 bases removed from V and 0 bases from J, the gap between germline ends came to 17 bases.

J is TRBJ2-5 and V is TRBV2; TRBD2 might be the D (5 bases). Germline V CDR1 and CDR2: SNHLY, FYNNEI. Deletions cut 6 bases from V and 2 bases from J, with 16 bases between. This CDR3 has 15 amino acids. DNA for the CDR3: TGTGCCAGCAGGTTGGCCACTAGGATACAAGAGACCCAGTACTTC. This encodes CASRLATRIQETQYF. The full variable domain, completed using reference TRBV2 and TRBJ2-5, is EPEVTQTPSHQVTQMGQEVILRCVPISNHLYFYWYRQILGQKVEFLVSFYNNEISEKSEIFDDQFSVERPDGSNFTLKIRSTKLEDSAMYFCASRLATRIQETQYFGPGTRLLVL.